What follows describes a single T cell receptor (beta chain). With 11 bases clipped from V and 5 bases from J, the junction kept 12 bases outside the gene matches. Germline CDR1 and CDR2: MNHNY and SVGAGI (reference sequence). The CDR3 loop spans 14 amino acids. This record comes from a study of cytomegalovirus exposure and HLA in healthy donors. PCR involved 60 Vbeta and 13 Jbeta primers. The data were produced by immunoSEQ multiplex PCR, yet TCRdb's version contains in-frame clones alone and is incomplete. In the table there are about 77,000 clones, 78% of which are singletons. Source material: PBMCs. The chain joins TRBV6-6 to TRBJ2-3, with 8 bases aligning to TRBD2. This receptor was obtained from a middle-aged man in good health and CMV-seronegative. CDR3 protein: CAVAGGGPLDTQYF. CDR3 nucleotide sequence: TGTGCCGTGGCGGGGGGAGGGCCGCTAGATACGCAGTATTTT.